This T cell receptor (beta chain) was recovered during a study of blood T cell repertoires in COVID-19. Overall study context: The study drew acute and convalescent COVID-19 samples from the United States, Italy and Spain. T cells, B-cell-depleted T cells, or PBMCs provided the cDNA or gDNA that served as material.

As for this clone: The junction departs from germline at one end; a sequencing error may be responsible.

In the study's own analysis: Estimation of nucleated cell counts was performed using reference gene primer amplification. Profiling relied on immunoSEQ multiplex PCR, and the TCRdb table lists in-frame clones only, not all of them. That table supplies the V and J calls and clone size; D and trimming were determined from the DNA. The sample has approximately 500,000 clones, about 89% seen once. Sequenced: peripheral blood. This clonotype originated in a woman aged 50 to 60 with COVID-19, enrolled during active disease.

The CDR3 DNA is TGTGCTAGCAAGGGACAGATGAACACTGAAGCTTTCTTT. Encoded protein: CASKGQMNTEAFF. The rearrangement uses TRBV9 and TRBJ1-1, with 7 bases lining up with TRBD1. The CDR3 totals 13 residues. Germline V gene data show CDR1 as SGDLS and CDR2 as YYNGEE.